One sample yielded the 12 T cell receptor beta chains listed below, sequenced in a study of T-cell reconstitution after alpha-beta-depleted transplantation in children. The TCRbeta library incorporated unique molecular identifiers. MiXCR, run by TCRdb on the PCR reads, gives a single entry per CDR3 protein. The data show 450,000 to 600,000 distinct CDR3 sequences, 30% to 35% seen once. Source: PBMCs from the stem cell graft donor, taken from the stem cell graft. Source of these receptors: a human donor who donated a stem cell graft to a child with aplastic anemia.

The chain is built from TRBV29-1 and TRBJ1-1, with TRBD1 matching over 7 bases. Trimming cost V 6 bases and J 4 bases; bases outside gene matches: 11. The V gene's germline CDR1 is SQVTM and CDR2 ANQGSEA. CDR3 size: 14 residues. The CDR3 DNA reads TGCAGCGTATCCAAGGGGGCAGGGGGCACTGAAGCTTTCTTT. It yields the protein CSVSKGAGGTEAFF. The variable domain in full, with the rest retrieved from reference TRBV29-1 and TRBJ1-1, is SAVISQKPSRDICQRGTSLTIQCQVDSQVTMMFWYRQQPGQSLTLIATANQGSEATYESGFVIDKFPISRPNLTFSTLTVSNMSPEDSSIYLCSVSKGAGGTEAFFGQGTRLTVV.

This chain links TRBV5-1 with TRBJ2-1; 10 positions match TRBD2. With 0 bases clipped from V and 3 bases from J, the junction kept 3 bases outside the gene matches. This CDR3 comprises 16 residues. Per germline, CDR1 SGHRS and CDR2 YFSETQ. CDR3 amino acids: CASSLAPSGGYNEQFF. The CDR3, as DNA: TGCGCCAGCAGCTTGGCTCCTAGCGGGGGCTACAATGAGCAGTTCTTC.

This chain joins TRBV20-1 and TRBJ2-1, with 9 bases identical to TRBD1. This CDR3 is built from 12 residues. Germline CDR1 and CDR2: DFQATT and SNEGSKA (reference sequence). V lost 4 bases to trimming and J lost 7 bases; unmatched junction nucleotides: 2. CDR3 nucleotides: TGCAGTGCTAAGACAGGGGGAAATGAGCAGTTCTTC. It specifies CSAKTGGNEQFF.

This clonotype has only a few counts. Written as DNA, the CDR3 is TGTGCCAGCAGCCCCGGGGCTATGAACACTGAAGCTTTCTTT. This codes for CASSPGAMNTEAFF. The chain combines TRBV9 with TRBJ1-1; the D gene is possibly TRBD1 (5 bases). Germline-derived CDR1 and CDR2 are SGDLS and YYNGEE. The V end lost 4 bases, the J end lost 0 bases, and 10 bases lay between the germline ends. The CDR3 spans 14 residues. The whole variable domain, remainder taken from reference TRBV9 and TRBJ1-1, is DSGVTQTPKHLITATGQRVTLRCSPRSGDLSVYWYQQSLDQGLQFLIQYYNGEERAKGNILERFSAQQFPDLHSELNLSSLELGDSALYFCASSPGAMNTEAFFGQGTRLTVV.

This clonotype was detected only a few times. The rearrangement uses TRBV9 and TRBJ2-1, with TRBD2 as a possible D gene (6 bases). The CDR3 spans 16 residues. V dropped 4 bases and J dropped 3 bases, with 17 bases sitting between them. Germline V gene sequence: CDR1 SGDLS, CDR2 YYNGEE. Here the CDR3 DNA reads TGTGCCAGCAGCCAACCCCCTAGCGAATACTACAATGAGCAGTTCTTC. Protein: CASSQPPSEYYNEQFF.

This clonotype was picked up a small number of times. The CDR3 sequence is CASSPQGNTIYF. CDR3 nucleotide sequence: TGTGCCAGCAGCCCACAGGGAAACACCATATATTTT. The chain joins TRBV7-9 to TRBJ1-3; D uncertain. The germline V and J ends were trimmed by 5 bases and 4 bases, with 6 bases remaining between them. The germline V gene encodes CDR1 SEHNR and CDR2 FQNEAQ (reference sequence). The CDR3 is 12 amino acids.

The CDR3 DNA sequence: TGTGCCAGCAGCGGCTCTCTAGCGAGGTCAGAAGAGCAGTACTTC. Protein: CASSGSLARSEEQYF. The chain couples TRBV5-5 to TRBJ2-7; D may be TRBD2 (6 bases). CDR1 is SGHKS, CDR2 YYEKEE, per germline (reference sequence). V was trimmed by 4 bases and J by 7 bases, leaving 21 bases between them. The CDR3 runs to 15 residues.

The chain carries TRBV5-1 and TRBJ2-1; TRBD2 agrees at 14 bases. The germline CDR1 and CDR2 sequences are SGHRS and YFSETQ. The CDR3 runs to 16 residues. V was pared by 2 bases and J by 9 bases, with 7 bases of the junction left unmatched. As DNA, the CDR3 is TGCGCCAGCAGCTTCCTGACTAGCGGGAGGGTTGTTGAGCAGTTCTTC. This codes for CASSFLTSGRVVEQFF.

The chain combines TRBV4-2 with TRBJ2-3; 9 nucleotides align to TRBD2. V shed 4 bases and J 3 bases; nucleotides not matched to a gene: 8. The germline V gene encodes CDR1 LGHNA and CDR2 YNFKEQ. The CDR3 totals 16 residues. The CDR3: CASSPLGAGGTDTQYF. The CDR3 DNA reads as TGTGCCAGCAGCCCCCTCGGAGCGGGAGGTACAGATACGCAGTATTTT.

The chain has TRBV20-1 and TRBJ2-5; possibly TRBD1 for D (5 bases). This CDR3 is built from 17 residues. V gave up 2 bases and J gave up 2 bases, with 21 bases separating them. CDR1 and CDR2 (germline): DFQATT, SNEGSKA (reference sequence). This CDR3 reads CSARTKGSSLGQETQYF. The CDR3 DNA is TGCAGTGCTAGAACGAAGGGGTCTAGTTTAGGACAAGAGACCCAGTACTTC.

J is TRBJ2-3 and V is TRBV5-1; 8 bases fit TRBD1. CDR1 and CDR2 (germline): SGHRS, YFSETQ. The CDR3 consists of 15 residues. The ends lost 0 bases at V and 6 bases at J; junction bases unmatched: 6. The CDR3 protein is CASSLEGRGPDTQYF. The DNA for the CDR3 is TGCGCCAGCAGCTTGGAGGGCAGGGGGCCGGATACGCAGTATTTT.

In its sample, this clonotype was seen a few times. The gene calls are TRBV5-4 and TRBJ1-1; 7 positions match TRBD1. Per germline, CDR1 SGHNT and CDR2 YYREEE (reference sequence). V lost 4 bases to trimming and J lost 3 bases; unmatched junction nucleotides: 9. The CDR3 is 15 residues long. CDR3 nucleotide sequence: TGTGCCAGCAGCCGGACAAACAGGGGAGACACTGAAGCTTTCTTT. This codes for CASSRTNRGDTEAFF.